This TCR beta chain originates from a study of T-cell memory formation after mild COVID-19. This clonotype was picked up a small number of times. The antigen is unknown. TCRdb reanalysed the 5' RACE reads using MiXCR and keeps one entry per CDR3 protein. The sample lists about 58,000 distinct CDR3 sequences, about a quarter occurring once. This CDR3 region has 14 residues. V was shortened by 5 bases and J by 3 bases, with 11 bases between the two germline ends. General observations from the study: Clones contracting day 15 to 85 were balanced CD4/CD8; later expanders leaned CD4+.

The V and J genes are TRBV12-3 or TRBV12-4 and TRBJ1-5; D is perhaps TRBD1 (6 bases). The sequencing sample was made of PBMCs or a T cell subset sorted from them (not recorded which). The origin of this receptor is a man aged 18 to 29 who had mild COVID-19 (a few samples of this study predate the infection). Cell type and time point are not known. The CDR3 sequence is CASSIRGINQPQHF. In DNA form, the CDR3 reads TGTGCCAGCAGTATCAGGGGAATCAATCAGCCCCAGCATTTT.